This entry describes one T cell receptor beta chain. This record belongs to a study of blood T cell repertoires in COVID-19. Overall study: In each case, the material was cDNA or gDNA derived from T cells, B-cell-depleted T cells, or PBMCs.

Germline CDR1 and CDR2: LNHDA and SQIVND (reference sequence). Unmatched junction bases numbered 6, after V lost 6 bases and J lost 7 bases. The CDR3 is 14 residues long. In the original workflow: The assay estimated nucleated cells by amplifying reference gene primers. This table comes from immunoSEQ multiplex PCR, and its TCRdb copy is limited to in-frame clones, with some not included. D and trimming were read from the DNA, whereas the V and J calls and clone size are those reported in that table. The repertoire holds a few hundred thousand clones, 82% seen once, with under 3.5% in the top ten. Input material: peripheral blood. The origin of this receptor is a woman younger than 30 with acute or convalescent COVID-19. This chain joins TRBV19 and TRBJ1-4; 9 nucleotides agree with TRBD1. The CDR3 nucleotides read TGTGCCAGTAGAAACAGGGGGCGCGCTGAAAAACTGTTTTTT. It translates to CASRNRGRAEKLFF.